What follows describes a single T cell receptor (beta chain). Its target is not known. Germline CDR1 reads ENHRY; CDR2 reads SYGVKD. The CDR3 has 16 residues. Trimming removed 3 bases from V and 3 bases from J; junction bases left unmatched: 7. These data belong to a study of vaccination and CD4 T cells after COVID-19. Study at large: Spike peptides, overlapping and drawn from SARS-CoV-2, HCoV-NL63, HCoV-OC43 and HCoV-229E, were used to stimulate cells. Overall study findings and caveats: Spike mono-reactivity marked 304 of 307 vaccine-specific clones in convalescent patients.

Once obtained from cultured CD4+ T cells, the DNA was sequenced using the Oncomine TCR Beta short-read assay. After culture, CD4+ T cells served as the source for genomic DNA extraction. Via MiXCR, TCRdb re-called the PCR reads, giving one row per CDR3 protein. The profile shows 10,000 or so distinct CDR3 sequences, 53% of them singletons. Indicated treatment: roughly 11-day PBMC culture with coronavirus spike peptide pools or control peptides (ViraFEST assay). ViraFEST stimulated the growth of antigen-specific T cells using peptide pools and subsequently profiled their TCRs by sequencing. The receptor comes from a human donor who had recovered from COVID-19. Material: CD4+ T cells from blood, cultured in vitro. This chain connects TRBV10-3 to TRBJ1-1; 10 nucleotides agree with TRBD1. CDR3 DNA sequence: TGTGCCATCAGTGAACGGACAGGGGGTACGGACACTGAAGCTTTCTTT. It translates to CAISERTGGTDTEAFF.